The clone carrying this T cell receptor beta chain was counted at least ten times. Assay used: immunoSEQ multiplex PCR; TCRdb lists only in-frame clones, some missing. The repertoire holds about 330,000 clones, with roughly 84% as singletons. The source of the sample is a study of shared clonotypes between healthy human individuals. The CDR3 extends over 15 amino acids. J gave up 10 bases and V 5 bases, and 7 bases lay outside the gene matches. Looked up from germline, CDR1 is MRHNA and CDR2 is SNTAGT. The V call is TRBV6-4, the J call TRBJ2-1; TRBD2 agrees at 14 bases. The origin of this receptor is a man aged 18 to 30 in good health. The sample was memory CD8+ T cells sorted from blood. Noted subset: CD45RO+ cells pooled with CCR7-negative TemRA cells. The CDR3 here is CASSPTSGGAREQFF. DNA for the CDR3: TGTGCCAGCAGTCCGACTAGCGGGGGGGCCAGGGAGCAGTTCTTC.